This passage covers 26 T cell receptor beta chains from one sample sequenced in a study of cytomegalovirus exposure and HLA in healthy donors. With 60 Vbeta and 13 Jbeta primers, the PCR was carried out. Generated by immunoSEQ multiplex PCR, the TCRdb table keeps only in-frame clones and is missing some. This table holds 100,000 to 150,000 clones. Source material: PBMCs. All receptors come from a man aged 18 to 35 in good health and CMV-seronegative.

The CDR3 DNA is TGTGCCTGGACGTGGTATAGGGGGTATGGCTACACCTTC. It translates to CAWTWYRGYGYTF. The genes are TRBV30 and TRBJ1-2; weak D call: TRBD1 (6 bases). Germline V CDR1 and CDR2: GTSNPN, SVGIG (reference sequence). The CDR3 loop spans 13 amino acids. V dropped 4 bases and J dropped 5 bases, with 14 bases sitting between them.

V and J are TRBV5-1 and TRBJ2-5, with 8 bases lining up with TRBD1. Germline-derived CDR1 and CDR2 are SGHRS and YFSETQ. V shed 4 bases, J shed 2 bases, and the junction held 19 bases outside the gene matches. The CDR3 runs 19 residues. CDR3 amino acids: CASSRTGRRRSVGQETQYF. DNA of the CDR3: TGCGCCAGCAGCCGGACAGGGAGGAGAAGGTCGGTGGGTCAAGAGACCCAGTACTTC.

This sequence joins TRBV27 and TRBJ2-7; 11 nucleotides agree with TRBD1. The J segment lost 3 bases and the V segment lost 7 bases, leaving 11 bases of the junction unmatched. The germline V gene has CDR1 MNHEY and CDR2 SMNVEV (reference sequence). The CDR3 sequence is 16 residues long. CDR3 amino acids: CASKLRDRGGYYEQYF. The CDR3 region has the DNA TGTGCCAGCAAGCTCCGGGACAGGGGGGGATACTACGAGCAGTACTTC.

The chain carries TRBV6-1 and TRBJ2-7; tentative D call: TRBD1 (6 bases). The V gene's germline CDR1 is MNHNS and CDR2 SASEGT. CDR3 length: 12 amino acids. Trimming pared 5 bases from V and 3 bases from J, leaving 8 bases between. CDR3 loop: CASSIQGYEQYF. The CDR3 region has the DNA TGTGCCAGCAGTATACAGGGCTACGAGCAGTACTTC.

The J gene is TRBJ1-4, the V gene TRBV25-1; tentative D call: TRBD1 (6 bases). The CDR3 spans 16 residues. CDR1 MGHDK and CDR2 SYGVNS come from the germline V gene. V dropped 8 bases and J dropped 7 bases, with 23 bases sitting between them. The CDR3 DNA follows: TGTGCCAGCGGCCTACAGGGTTTTGGTTCTAGTGAAAAACTGTTTTTT. Protein: CASGLQGFGSSEKLFF.

The rearrangement uses TRBV5-4 and TRBJ2-7; D gene unclear. Germline CDR1 is SGHNT and CDR2 is YYREEE (reference sequence). This CDR3 is 16 amino acids long. V shed 0 bases and J shed 1 base, with 14 bases lying between them. CDR3 sequence reads: CASSLAGQIPSYEQYF. Here the CDR3 DNA reads TGTGCCAGCAGCTTGGCAGGTCAGATCCCTTCCTACGAGCAGTACTTC.

Turning to this clone: Other nucleotide sequences from this sample produce the same CDR3. The rearrangement uses TRBV5-1 and TRBJ1-1; D not resolved. This CDR3 region has 13 residues. V was shortened by 2 bases and J by 0 bases, with 5 bases between the two germline ends. CDR1 and CDR2 (germline): SGHRS, YFSETQ. In DNA form, the CDR3 reads TGCGCCAGCAGCTTACAATTGAACACTGAAGCTTTCTTT. Protein product: CASSLQLNTEAFF.

CDR3 in amino acids: CASSSRTALGEQYF. CDR3 nucleotide sequence: TGTGCCAGCAGCTCCCGGACTGCCCTAGGCGAGCAGTACTTC. The chain uses TRBV7-9 and TRBJ2-7; perhaps TRBD2 as D (5 bases). Germline V gives CDR1 SEHNR, CDR2 FQNEAQ (reference sequence). CDR3 length: 14 residues. The V and J ends lost 4 bases and 6 bases respectively, with 16 bases between them. Together with reference TRBV7-9 and TRBJ2-7, the CDR3 gives the full variable domain: DTGVSQNPRHKITKRGQNVTFRCDPISEHNRLYWYRQTLGQGPEFLTYFQNEAQLEKSRLLSDRFSAERPKGSFSTLEIQRTEQGDSAMYLCASSSRTALGEQYFGPGTRLTVT.

J is TRBJ2-2 and V is TRBV2, with 12 bases lining up with TRBD2. The CDR3 covers 15 residues. V gave up 4 bases and J gave up 8 bases; unmatched junction bases: 5. Germline lookup yields CDR1 SNHLY and CDR2 FYNNEI. Written as DNA, the CDR3 is TGTGCCAGCAGTGCTAGCGGGGGGGCTAAAGGGGAGCTGTTTTTT. This translates into CASSASGGAKGELFF.

The V call is TRBV6-4, the J call TRBJ2-1, with TRBD1 identical over 11 bases. CDR3 length: 14 amino acids. V gave up 2 bases and J gave up 6 bases; unmatched junction bases: 0. Germline CDR1 and CDR2: MRHNA and SNTAGT. The CDR3 here is CASSDGTGGNEQFF. The CDR3 DNA follows: TGTGCCAGCAGTGACGGGACAGGGGGCAATGAGCAGTTCTTC.

This chain joins TRBV5-4 and TRBJ2-7; possibly TRBD1 for D (6 bases). Germline V gives CDR1 SGHNT, CDR2 YYREEE (reference sequence). The CDR3 extends over 17 amino acids. V shed 1 base and J shed 0 bases, with 17 bases lying between them. Here the CDR3 reads CASSLTPGTRSSYEQYF. The DNA of the CDR3 is TGTGCCAGCAGCTTGACTCCCGGGACACGGAGCTCCTACGAGCAGTACTTC. Variable domain in full (rest from reference TRBV5-4 and TRBJ2-7): ETGVTQSPTHLIKTRGQQVTLRCSSQSGHNTVSWYQQALGQGPQFIFQYYREEENGRGNFPPRFSGLQFPNYSSELNVNALELDDSALYLCASSLTPGTRSSYEQYFGPGTRLTVT.

The chain uses TRBV6-1 and TRBJ1-2; perhaps TRBD1 as D (5 bases). This CDR3 comprises 14 residues. The germline V gene encodes CDR1 MNHNS and CDR2 SASEGT. V was pared by 6 bases and J by 2 bases, with 13 bases between. The CDR3 bases are TGTGCCAGCAGCAGACAGACCACAAACTATGGCTACACCTTC. It codes for CASSRQTTNYGYTF.

J is TRBJ2-7 and V is TRBV18; D is unresolved. The CDR3 covers 15 residues. V lost 4 bases and J 3 bases, leaving 16 bases between the germline ends. Germline V gene sequence: CDR1 KGHSH, CDR2 LQKENI. In DNA, the CDR3 is TGTGCCAGCTCACTCGCGAGGCCTACCAACTACGAGCAGTACTTC. Encoded protein: CASSLARPTNYEQYF.

The chain carries TRBV9 and TRBJ2-3; no clear D gene. The CDR3 runs 15 residues. The V end was cut by 3 bases, the J end by 1 base, with 12 bases between. Germline values: CDR1 SGDLS, CDR2 YYNGEE. The CDR3 nucleotides are TGTGCCAGCAGCGCCAGACTGACCGGCACAGATACGCAGTATTTT. Protein sequence: CASSARLTGTDTQYF.

The genes are TRBV7-6 and TRBJ1-3; the D is unclear. Germline V gives CDR1 SGHVS, CDR2 FNYEAQ. V lost 1 base and J 0 bases, leaving 13 bases between the germline ends. The CDR3 covers 17 residues. In nucleotides, the CDR3 is TGTGCCAGCAGCTTAGAGGCAGGCCCGAACTCTGGAAACACCATATATTTT. Encoded protein: CASSLEAGPNSGNTIYF.

The chain carries TRBV18 and TRBJ2-5, with 12 bases matching TRBD1. CDR3 size: 16 residues. Germline-derived CDR1 and CDR2 are KGHSH and LQKENI. V dropped 1 base and J dropped 5; count of bases not matched to a gene: 5. The CDR3 loop is CASSPLGTGGAETQYF. CDR3 nucleotide sequence: TGTGCCAGCTCACCACTCGGGACAGGGGGCGCGGAGACCCAGTACTTC. Together with reference TRBV18 and TRBJ2-5, the CDR3 gives the full variable domain: NAGVMQNPRHLVRRRGQEARLRCSPMKGHSHVYWYRQLPEEGLKFMVYLQKENIIDESGMPKERFSAEFPKEGPSILRIQQVVRGDSAAYFCASSPLGTGGAETQYFGPGTRLLVL.

This rearrangement joins TRBV2 to TRBJ2-7, with TRBD1 matching 8 bases. CDR1 and CDR2 (germline): SNHLY, FYNNEI. CDR3 length: 15 residues. The junction had 5 bases not matched to a gene; V was cut back by 2 bases and J by 2 bases. CDR3 coding DNA: TGTGCCAGCAGTGAATTTCGGACAGGGACCTACGAGCAGTACTTC. Its translation: CASSEFRTGTYEQYF.

The chain joins TRBV5-4 to TRBJ1-4, with D perhaps matching TRBD1 (6 bases). The CDR3 extends over 15 amino acids. Trimming cost V 0 bases and J 7 bases, with 13 bases left between them. The germline V gene has CDR1 SGHNT and CDR2 YYREEE (reference sequence). The CDR3 nucleotides read TGTGCCAGCAGCTTGGGGCAGGGGCCCGGTGAAAAACTGTTTTTT. This gives the protein CASSLGQGPGEKLFF.

V and J are TRBV19 and TRBJ1-5; 7 nucleotides align to TRBD1. The CDR3 is 13 amino acids. From germline, CDR1 is LNHDA and CDR2 SQIVND (reference sequence). The V segment lost 6 bases and the J segment 2 bases; nucleotides outside the gene matches: 1. The CDR3 sequence is CASRGQGNQPQHF. CDR3 coding DNA: TGTGCCAGTAGAGGACAGGGCAATCAGCCCCAGCATTTT. The variable domain in full, completed from reference TRBV19 and TRBJ1-5, reads DGGITQSPKYLFRKEGQNVTLSCEQNLNHDAMYWYRQDPGQGLRLIYYSQIVNDFQKGDIAEGYSVSREKKESFPLTVTSAQKNPTAFYLCASRGQGNQPQHFGDGTRLSIL.

The chain uses TRBV30 and TRBJ1-1; tentative D call: TRBD1 (6 bases). The V gene lost 7 bases and the J gene lost 1 base, with 25 bases spanning the gap. CDR1 and CDR2 (germline): GTSNPN, SVGIG (reference sequence). This CDR3 has 17 residues. The CDR3 region has the DNA TGTGCCTCAATCCACTCTACAGGGACCTTTACGAACACTGAAGCTTTCTTT. It translates to CASIHSTGTFTNTEAFF.

This sequence joins TRBV6-5 and TRBJ1-1, with D unresolved. Trimming removed 2 bases from V and 2 bases from J, with 6 bases in between. The germline gives CDR1 MNHEY, CDR2 SVGAGI. CDR3 size: 13 residues. The CDR3 sequence is CASSYASNTEAFF. The CDR3 nucleotides read TGTGCCAGCAGTTACGCCAGTAACACTGAAGCTTTCTTT.

This chain links TRBV9 with TRBJ1-3; D gene ambiguous. This CDR3 comprises 16 residues. The V end lost 0 bases, the J end lost 0 bases, and 10 bases lay between the germline ends. Germline V gene data show CDR1 as SGDLS and CDR2 as YYNGEE. This CDR3 reads CASSVDNRPSGNTIYF. The CDR3 DNA sequence: TGTGCCAGCAGCGTAGATAACAGACCCTCTGGAAACACCATATATTTT.

The V and J genes are TRBV5-1 and TRBJ2-7; D not certain. This CDR3 region has 13 residues. V lost 0 bases, J lost 3 bases, and 7 bases lay in between. CDR1 SGHRS and CDR2 YFSETQ come from the germline V gene. Here the CDR3 reads CASSLDLNYEQYF. Written as DNA, the CDR3 is TGCGCCAGCAGCTTGGATTTAAACTACGAGCAGTACTTC.

The chain is built from TRBV5-1 and TRBJ2-7; D may be TRBD1 (6 bases). Germline CDR1 reads SGHRS; CDR2 reads YFSETQ. With 0 bases removed from V and 2 bases from J, the gap between germline ends came to 15 bases. The CDR3 totals 16 residues. The CDR3 sequence is CASSLGPSQGTYEQYF. Written as DNA, the CDR3 is TGCGCCAGCAGCTTGGGACCATCCCAGGGGACCTACGAGCAGTACTTC.

V usage is TRBV7-9 and J usage is TRBJ1-5, with D perhaps matching TRBD1 (5 bases). This CDR3 is 15 amino acids long. The germline V and J ends were trimmed by 1 base and 5 bases, with 12 bases remaining between them. CDR1 and CDR2 from the germline V gene are SEHNR and FQNEAQ (reference sequence). The CDR3 DNA follows: TGTGCCAGCAGCTTAGGGGGCGTAAGGGATCAGCCCCAGCATTTT. Its translation is CASSLGGVRDQPQHF.

The genes are TRBV5-1 and TRBJ2-3; 12 bases are a match to TRBD2. The CDR3 runs to 19 residues. The junction had 11 bases not matched to a gene; V was cut back by 0 bases and J by 3 bases. The V gene's germline CDR1 is SGHRS and CDR2 YFSETQ. DNA of the CDR3: TGCGCCAGCAGCTTGGTGGCCTCCTGGACTAGCGGGGATACAGATACGCAGTATTTT. It yields the protein CASSLVASWTSGDTDTQYF.